This T cell receptor beta chain appears in the sequencing data of a study of shared clonotypes between healthy human individuals. Using immunoSEQ multiplex PCR, the repertoire was profiled, and TCRdb retains in-frame clones only, with some absent. The sample records roughly 2,500,000 clones, 93% being singletons. Germline CDR1 is SEHNR and CDR2 is FQNEAQ (reference sequence). Trimming cost V 5 bases and J 11 bases, with 19 bases left between them. The CDR3 consists of 13 residues. This receptor was identified in a young man in good health. Some clones in this sample may be carry-over from other donors' samples. Sequenced: naive CD4+ T cells from PBMCs. As to subset: CD45RA+ positively selected. This chain connects TRBV7-9 to TRBJ2-7; tentative D call: TRBD2 (6 bases). DNA of the CDR3: TGTGCCAGCAGCCCGCCGGCCGGGACTTTTAAGTACTTC. It specifies CASSPPAGTFKYF.